The 21 T cell receptor beta chains reported below all come from one sample, sequenced in a study of T cells after yellow fever vaccination. Via MiXCR, TCRdb re-called the 5' RACE reads, giving one row per CDR3 protein. The table records about 330,000 distinct CDR3 sequences, about 4% of them present only once. Here the sequenced sample was PBMCs, taken 5 days after the yellow fever booster vaccination. Source of these receptors: a man between 18 and 35 years old who received the YFV17D yellow fever vaccine.

CDR3 protein: CASSYSIHGGTYEQYF. The CDR3 DNA reads as TGTGCCAGCAGTTACTCTATCCACGGGGGAACCTACGAGCAGTACTTC. The chain links TRBV6-2 or TRBV6-3 to TRBJ2-7, with TRBD2 as a possible D gene (6 bases). Germline CDR1 and CDR2: MNHEY and SVGEGT. V was pared by 0 bases and J by 2 bases, with 14 bases between. This CDR3 region has 16 residues.

This clonotype was seen ten or more times. The chain recombines TRBV12-3 or TRBV12-4 with TRBJ2-5, with unresolved D. CDR3 length: 16 residues. Trimming shortened V by 3 bases and J by 1 base, and 15 bases separated the two germline ends. This CDR3 is CASSFRRNVIQETQYF. CDR3 DNA: TGTGCCAGCAGTTTTCGGCGGAATGTGATCCAAGAGACCCAGTACTTC.

The V and J genes are TRBV5-6 and TRBJ2-5, with TRBD1 matching 9 bases. CDR1 SGHDT and CDR2 YYEEEE come from the germline V gene. With 4 bases clipped from V and 4 bases from J, the junction kept 5 bases outside the gene matches. This CDR3 is 14 amino acids long. The CDR3: CASSPPDRGETQYF. CDR3 bases: TGTGCCAGCAGCCCGCCGGACAGGGGAGAGACCCAGTACTTC.

The rearrangement uses TRBV20-1 and TRBJ2-1; 9 bases match TRBD2. The CDR3 runs to 16 residues. Losses at the gene ends were 4 bases for V and 4 bases for J; bases not matched to a gene: 11. Per the germline V gene, CDR1 is DFQATT and CDR2 is SNEGSKA (reference sequence). DNA for the CDR3: TGCAGTGCTAAGCTGCAAGCGGGGGGCCCGTACAATGAGCAGTTCTTC. Amino acid sequence: CSAKLQAGGPYNEQFF.

The table lists this clonotype with a few counts. The chain joins TRBV12-3 or TRBV12-4 to TRBJ2-3, with D tentatively TRBD2 (5 bases). This CDR3 spans 14 amino acids. The germline V and J ends were trimmed by 1 base and 7 bases, with 12 bases remaining between them. The CDR3, as DNA: TGTGCCAGCAGTTTAGAGGAGGAGACGAATACGCAGTATTTT. The encoded protein is CASSLEEETNTQYF.

This clonotype was observed a few times. The rearrangement links TRBV12-3 or TRBV12-4 to TRBJ1-4, with D possibly being TRBD1 (5 bases). CDR3 size: 13 residues. The V and J ends lost 5 bases and 6 bases respectively, with 10 bases between them. As DNA, the CDR3 is TGTGCCAGCAGTGAGGGGACGCATGAAAAACTGTTTTTT. Translated, it gives CASSEGTHEKLFF.

The chain links TRBV10-2 to TRBJ1-2, with 9 positions matching TRBD1. Trimming cost V 8 bases and J 4 bases; bases outside gene matches: 5. The CDR3 is 13 amino acids. Germline CDR1 WSHSY, CDR2 SAAADI. CDR3 in DNA: TGCGCCAGCGGGGGACAGGGACCCTATGGCTACACCTTC. It codes for CASGGQGPYGYTF.

This clonotype was seen a handful of times. J is TRBJ1-2 and V is TRBV6-6, with 7 bases fitting TRBD1. Germline V gene lookup returns CDR1 MNHNY and CDR2 SVGAGI (reference sequence). V was clipped by 7 bases and J by 4 bases; unmatched bases: 9. The CDR3 is made up of 14 amino acids. CDR3: CASTMRGLGYGYTF. In nucleotides, the CDR3 is TGTGCCAGCACTATGAGGGGGCTCGGCTATGGCTACACCTTC.

This clonotype was detected ten times or more. The gene calls are TRBV29-1 and TRBJ2-3; D gene ambiguous. Looked up from germline, CDR1 is SQVTM and CDR2 is ANQGSEA. Trimming left V 1 base short and J 6 bases short, with 8 bases between. The CDR3 extends over 12 amino acids. The CDR3 sequence is CSVEAASDTQYF. The CDR3 coding sequence is TGCAGCGTTGAAGCGGCGAGTGATACGCAGTATTTT.

This clonotype was recorded a few times. V is TRBV5-1 and J is TRBJ2-5; TRBD1 agrees at 7 bases. This CDR3 contains 13 residues. V lost 4 bases to trimming and J lost 3 bases; unmatched junction nucleotides: 3. Germline lookup yields CDR1 SGHRS and CDR2 YFSETQ. CDR3 DNA sequence: TGCGCCAGCAGCATTACAGGGGAAGAGACCCAGTACTTC. Protein product: CASSITGEETQYF.

This clonotype was seen only a few times. The CDR3 DNA follows: TGTGCCAGCAGTCGCCGGACAGAGGCCGAGCAGTACTTC. It encodes CASSRRTEAEQYF. The genes are TRBV12-3 or TRBV12-4 and TRBJ2-7; D might be TRBD1 (6 bases). V was trimmed by 5 bases and J by 6 bases, leaving 14 bases between them. CDR3 length equals 13 residues.

This clonotype came up many times. The rearrangement joins TRBV20-1 to TRBJ2-4, with 7 bases lining up with TRBD2. This CDR3 is 13 amino acids long. Trimming took 1 base from V and 3 from J; bases not matched to a gene: 0. Germline V gene sequence: CDR1 DFQATT, CDR2 SNEGSKA (reference sequence). This CDR3 is CSARGTSKNIQYF. Here the CDR3 DNA reads TGCAGTGCTAGAGGGACTAGCAAAAACATTCAGTACTTC.

The V and J genes are TRBV6-5 and TRBJ2-3, with 14 positions matching TRBD2. From germline, CDR1 is MNHEY and CDR2 SVGAGI. V lost 6 bases, J lost 3 bases, and 8 bases stayed unmatched. The CDR3 loop spans 17 amino acids. For the CDR3, the DNA is TGTGCCAGCAGCCGAACGACTAGCGGGGGGGTGACAGATACGCAGTATTTT. Translation: CASSRTTSGGVTDTQYF.

This CDR3 is CASSFGTAGDTEAFF. Written as DNA, the CDR3 is TGTGCCAGCAGCTTTGGAACAGCTGGGGACACTGAAGCTTTCTTT. The gene calls are TRBV7-9 and TRBJ1-1; D is unresolved. With 3 bases removed from V and 3 bases from J, the gap between germline ends came to 14 bases. The CDR3 is 15 amino acids. CDR1 and CDR2 (germline): SEHNR, FQNEAQ (reference sequence). Full variable domain (outside the CDR3, taken from reference TRBV7-9 and TRBJ1-1): DTGVSQNPRHKITKRGQNVTFRCDPISEHNRLYWYRQTLGQGPEFLTYFQNEAQLEKSRLLSDRFSAERPKGSFSTLEIQRTEQGDSAMYLCASSFGTAGDTEAFFGQGTRLTVV.

This clonotype was detected many times. CDR3 DNA: TGTGCCAGCAGCTTAAGCCTAGCGGGGGGCCAAGAGACCCAGTACTTC. This codes for CASSLSLAGGQETQYF. The rearrangement uses TRBV7-2 and TRBJ2-5, with 11 nucleotides matching TRBD2. V gave up 2 bases and J gave up 1 base; unmatched junction bases: 3. The CDR3 has 16 amino acids. Germline V gene sequence: CDR1 SGHTA, CDR2 FQGNSA.

This clonotype has only a few counts. This chain links TRBV7-9 with TRBJ1-4; tentative D call: TRBD1 (6 bases). Germline values: CDR1 SEHNR, CDR2 FQNEAQ (reference sequence). The CDR3 has 15 amino acids. Trimming took off 1 base at V and 8 bases at J, with 14 bases between the two ends. CDR3: CASSLGSAGDEKLFF. DNA of the CDR3: TGTGCCAGCAGCTTAGGGTCGGCAGGGGACGAAAAACTGTTTTTT.

This clonotype appeared a few times. J is TRBJ2-2 and V is TRBV7-2; unclear D gene. In germline, CDR1 is SGHTA, CDR2 FQGNSA. The CDR3 has 11 amino acids. V was pared by 0 bases and J by 9 bases, with 2 bases between. CDR3 bases: TGTGCCAGCAGCTTAGCTTGGGAGCTGTTTTTT. Amino acids: CASSLAWELFF.

This clonotype was observed a handful of times. The gene calls are TRBV7-9 and TRBJ1-2; no definite D call. This CDR3 spans 16 amino acids. Trimming pared 3 bases from V and 1 base from J, leaving 15 bases between. In germline, CDR1 is SEHNR, CDR2 FQNEAQ (reference sequence). The CDR3 loop reads CASSLEEVIHNYGYTF. DNA of the CDR3: TGTGCCAGCAGCTTGGAGGAGGTCATCCATAACTATGGCTACACCTTC.

This clonotype was counted many times. The rearrangement uses TRBV7-7 and TRBJ2-2, with 9 positions matching TRBD1. The germline CDR1 and CDR2 sequences are SSHAT and FNYEAQ (reference sequence). With V trimmed by 3 bases and J by 6 bases, 5 bases remained unmatched. The length of the CDR3 is 15 residues. DNA for the CDR3: TGTGCCAGCAGCTTCGGACAGGGGTTGTCCGGGGAGCTGTTTTTT. Amino acid sequence: CASSFGQGLSGELFF. The whole variable domain, remainder taken from reference TRBV7-7 and TRBJ2-2, is GAGVSQSPRYKVTKRGQDVTLRCDPISSHATLYWYQQALGQGPEFLTYFNYEAQPDKSGLPSDRFSAERPEGSISTLTIQRTEQRDSAMYRCASSFGQGLSGELFFGEGSRLTVL.

The rearrangement links TRBV20-1 to TRBJ2-6, with D possibly being TRBD1 (7 bases). This CDR3 comprises 16 residues. Germline V CDR1 and CDR2: DFQATT, SNEGSKA (reference sequence). V lost 2 bases and J 0 bases, leaving 11 bases between the germline ends. The CDR3 DNA follows: TGCAGTGCTAGAAGGGGGCGGGGCTCTGGGGCCAACGTCCTGACTTTC. This translates into CSARRGRGSGANVLTF.

V gene TRBV5-1 combines with J gene TRBJ2-5; the match to TRBD1 covers 10 bases. The germline gives CDR1 SGHRS, CDR2 YFSETQ. V lost 0 bases and J lost 1; bases outside the gene matches: 3. The CDR3 covers 16 residues. The CDR3 here is CASSLGDRGLQETQYF. The CDR3 DNA reads TGCGCCAGCAGCTTGGGTGACAGGGGGCTCCAAGAGACCCAGTACTTC.